The 20 T cell receptor beta chains given below trace back to one sample, sequenced in a study of blood T cell repertoires in COVID-19. Method: immunoSEQ multiplex PCR; TCRdb's copy keeps in-frame clones and lacks some. The data hold 120,000 to 150,000 clones, with 70% to 90% observed a single time. The sequencing input was peripheral blood. These receptors all stem from a human donor in a cohort sampled during active COVID-19.

This sequence joins TRBV18 and TRBJ2-7; 14 bases fit TRBD2. There are 14 residues in the CDR3. CDR1 and CDR2 from the germline V gene are KGHSH and LQKENI. J lost 4 bases, V lost 8 bases, and 4 bases had no gene match. CDR3 sequence: CASRGLAGEYEQYF. CDR3 coding DNA: TGTGCCAGCAGGGGACTAGCGGGGGAGTACGAGCAGTACTTC.

The sample holds one count of this clone. This chain joins TRBV11-2 and TRBJ1-1, with TRBD1 matching over 10 bases. The CDR3 extends over 14 amino acids. The germline gives CDR1 SGHAT, CDR2 FQNNGV. V shed 5 bases, J shed 1 base, and the junction held 1 base outside the gene matches. CDR3 region: CASSRDRGNTEAFF. CDR3 bases: TGTGCCAGCAGCCGGGACAGGGGGAACACTGAAGCTTTCTTT.

This chain links TRBV14 with TRBJ1-4; D gene ambiguous. The CDR3 totals 15 residues. Germline assignment: CDR1 SGHDN and CDR2 FVKESK. Trimming shortened V by 2 bases and J by 5 bases, and 12 bases separated the two germline ends. CDR3 amino acids: CASSQSLVGNEKLFF. The DNA for the CDR3 is TGTGCCAGCAGCCAAAGCCTGGTCGGGAATGAAAAACTGTTTTTT.

This clone was seen just once. This chain joins TRBV27 and TRBJ2-1; maybe TRBD1 (5 bases). CDR1 and CDR2 (germline): MNHEY, SMNVEV (reference sequence). The CDR3 has 13 amino acids. Between the trimmed V and J ends, which lost 9 bases and 4 bases, there was a span of 13 bases. This CDR3 reads CASSDIRYNEQFF. The CDR3 DNA reads TGTGCCAGTTCGGACATCCGATACAATGAGCAGTTCTTC.

V and J are TRBV6-4 and TRBJ1-1; 7 bases agree with TRBD1. From germline, CDR1 is MRHNA and CDR2 SNTAGT. V trimming: 0 bases; J trimming: 4 bases; junction bases outside the gene matches: 2. The CDR3 length is 14 residues. The CDR3 nucleotides are TGTGCCAGCAGTGACTCGGAGGGGGCCACTGAAGCTTTCTTT. It specifies CASSDSEGATEAFF.

The chain recombines TRBV6-4 with TRBJ1-2; weak D call: TRBD1 (5 bases). Trimming shortened V by 8 bases and J by 2 bases, and 12 bases separated the two germline ends. This CDR3 is 13 amino acids long. From germline, CDR1 is MRHNA and CDR2 SNTAGT. CDR3 amino acids: CASPPDSNYGYTF. The CDR3 region has the DNA TGTGCCAGCCCTCCTGACAGCAACTATGGCTACACCTTC.

The rearrangement joins TRBV18 to TRBJ1-2; D possibly corresponds to TRBD1 (6 bases). Per germline, CDR1 KGHSH and CDR2 LQKENI. There are 13 residues in the CDR3. The V gene lost 3 bases and the J gene lost 3 bases, with 8 bases spanning the gap. The CDR3 nucleotides read TGTGCCAGCTCACCCGACAGGTACTATGGCTACACCTTC. This translates into CASSPDRYYGYTF. Filled out from reference TRBV18 and TRBJ1-2, the complete variable domain reads NAGVMQNPRHLVRRRGQEARLRCSPMKGHSHVYWYRQLPEEGLKFMVYLQKENIIDESGMPKERFSAEFPKEGPSILRIQQVVRGDSAAYFCASSPDRYYGYTFGSGTRLTVV.

The chain joins TRBV2 to TRBJ1-6; 7 nucleotides align to TRBD1. J was trimmed by 0 bases and V by 6 bases; bases with no gene match: 2. This CDR3 contains 15 residues. Germline V gene data show CDR1 as SNHLY and CDR2 as FYNNEI. The CDR3 is CASRPGGSYNSPLHF. The CDR3 coding sequence is TGTGCCAGCAGACCAGGGGGCTCCTATAATTCACCCCTCCACTTT.

The table lists this clone with a count of one. The chain carries TRBV5-1 and TRBJ2-7; weak D call: TRBD1 (6 bases). The CDR3 is 13 amino acids. Germline CDR1 SGHRS, CDR2 YFSETQ. The V end was cut by 3 bases, the J end by 6 bases, with 13 bases between. The CDR3 loop reads CASSSQQGGEQYF. The CDR3 DNA reads as TGCGCCAGCAGCTCGCAACAGGGTGGCGAGCAGTACTTC.

The gene calls are TRBV20-1 and TRBJ1-1; D is unclear. This CDR3 contains 10 residues. CDR1 is DFQATT, CDR2 SNEGSKA, per germline (reference sequence). V lost 1 base and J 11 bases, leaving 8 bases between the germline ends. CDR3 sequence: CSARAKTAFF. Here the CDR3 DNA reads TGCAGTGCTAGAGCGAAAACTGCTTTCTTT.

This chain links TRBV29-1 with TRBJ1-5, with no clear D. CDR1 is SQVTM and CDR2 is ANQGSEA in the germline V gene. The CDR3 runs to 14 residues. Trimming stripped 7 bases from V and 3 bases from J, with 16 bases between. The CDR3 loop reads CSAKTAGFNQPQHF. The CDR3 region has the DNA TGCAGCGCCAAAACCGCGGGATTCAATCAGCCCCAGCATTTT.

This clone was detected only once. The rearrangement uses TRBV6-4 and TRBJ2-3; 9 nucleotides match TRBD2. The CDR3 runs 15 residues. Germline V gene data show CDR1 as MRHNA and CDR2 as SNTAGT. V shed 5 bases, J shed 2 bases, and the junction held 5 bases outside the gene matches. In nucleotides, the CDR3 is TGTGCCAGCAGTCAACTAGCGGGCCCCACAGATACGCAGTATTTT. Translation: CASSQLAGPTDTQYF.

This chain joins TRBV30 and TRBJ1-2; TRBD1 matches 8 bases. Germline V lookup: CDR1 GTSNPN, CDR2 SVGIG (reference sequence). The CDR3 extends over 14 amino acids. The junction had 8 bases not matched to a gene; V was cut back by 7 bases and J by 1 base. Written as DNA, the CDR3 is TGTGCCTCAGAGGGGACAGGAGGTAACTATGGCTACACCTTC. It specifies CASEGTGGNYGYTF.

J is TRBJ1-2 and V is TRBV7-9; a weak D match, TRBD1 (5 bases). This CDR3 has 12 amino acids. The germline CDR1 and CDR2 sequences are SEHNR and FQNEAQ (reference sequence). Trimming cost V 5 bases and J 5 bases, with 9 bases left between them. Here the CDR3 DNA reads TGTGCCAGCAGCCAAGGACATTATGGCTACACCTTC. Translating it yields CASSQGHYGYTF.

This chain joins TRBV29-1 and TRBJ2-5; possibly TRBD1 for D (6 bases). The ends were cut back, 6 bases at V and 9 bases at J, with 17 bases in the middle. CDR3 length: 12 amino acids. The germline CDR1 and CDR2 sequences are SQVTM and ANQGSEA. The CDR3 protein is CSVGTGPRAQYF. The CDR3 DNA follows: TGCAGCGTCGGTACAGGGCCCCGGGCCCAGTACTTC.

The J gene is TRBJ2-5, the V gene TRBV7-8; unclear D gene. V was cut by 1 base and J by 3 bases, with 6 bases left in between. CDR3 length: 13 residues. Germline CDR1 SGHVS, CDR2 FQNEAQ. CDR3 in amino acids: CASSLGIEETQYF. The CDR3 nucleotides read TGTGCCAGCAGCTTAGGTATCGAAGAGACCCAGTACTTC.

This clone showed up just once. The rearrangement joins TRBV11-2 to TRBJ2-5; TRBD2 matches at 9 bases. This CDR3 region has 16 residues. Germline trimming cut 2 bases from V and 4 bases from J; bases unmatched to any gene: 8. The germline V gene has CDR1 SGHAT and CDR2 FQNNGV. This CDR3 reads CASSLSRLAGIETQYF. Here the CDR3 DNA reads TGTGCCAGCAGCTTAAGTCGGCTAGCGGGGATAGAGACCCAGTACTTC.

This clone was seen only once. The gene calls are TRBV3-1 (or the pseudogene TRBV3-2) and TRBJ1-2; no firm D call. The CDR3 length is 15 residues. Per the germline V gene, CDR1 is LGHDT and CDR2 is YNNKEL (reference sequence). The ends were cut back, 1 base at V and 4 bases at J, with 13 bases in the middle. This CDR3 is CASSQGGGGIYGYTF. DNA for the CDR3: TGTGCCAGCAGCCAAGGAGGTGGAGGGATCTATGGCTACACCTTC.

The chain is built from TRBV21-1 and TRBJ1-4; the D call in the table, TRBD1, was not verified against the DNA. TRBV21-1 is classified as a pseudogene. The CDR3 runs 18 residues. CDR3 nucleotide sequence: TGTGCCAGCAGTTATACTACAGGGTCCCTAAAGTCGAATGAAAAACTGTTTTTT. This gives the protein CASSYTTGSLKSNEKLFF.

This chain connects TRBV6-5 to TRBJ1-2; 10 bases match TRBD1. Trimming at V came to 7 bases and at J to 2 bases, leaving 4 bases not matched to a gene. Per germline, CDR1 MNHEY and CDR2 SVGAGI. CDR3 size: 14 residues. CDR3 sequence reads: CASTSTGGNYGYTF. The CDR3 DNA follows: TGTGCCAGCACATCGACAGGGGGCAACTATGGCTACACCTTC.